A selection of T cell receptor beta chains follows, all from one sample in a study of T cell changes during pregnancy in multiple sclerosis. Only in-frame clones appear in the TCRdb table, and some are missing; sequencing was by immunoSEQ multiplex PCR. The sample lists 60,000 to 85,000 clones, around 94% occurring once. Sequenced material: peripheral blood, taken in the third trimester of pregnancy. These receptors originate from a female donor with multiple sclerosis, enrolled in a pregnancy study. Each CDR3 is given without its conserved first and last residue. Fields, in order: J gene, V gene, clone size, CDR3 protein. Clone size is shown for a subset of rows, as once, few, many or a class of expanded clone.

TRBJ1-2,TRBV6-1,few,ATRTGGYGYT
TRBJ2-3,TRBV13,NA,ASSLWTSGGTDTQY
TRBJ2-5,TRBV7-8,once,ASSLRGPQETQY
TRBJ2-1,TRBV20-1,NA,SAPGNEQF
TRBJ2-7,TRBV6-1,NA,ASTRDRAVYGQY
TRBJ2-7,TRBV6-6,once,ASRTTGQGPLEQY
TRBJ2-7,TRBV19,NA,ASSSQGLDEQY
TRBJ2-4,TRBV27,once,ASSLQGGGNIQY
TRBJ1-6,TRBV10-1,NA,ASRTGDNSPLH
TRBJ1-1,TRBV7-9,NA,ASISTGGLTEAF
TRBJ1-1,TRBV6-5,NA,ASSPGGFGTEAF
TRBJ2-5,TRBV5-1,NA,ASTPAGANQETQY
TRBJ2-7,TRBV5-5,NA,ASSLVASGELSEQY
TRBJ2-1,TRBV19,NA,ASSPQGNDEQF
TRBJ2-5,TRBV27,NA,ASSFSGTSGAETQY
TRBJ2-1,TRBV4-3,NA,ASSQAFSGGADEQF
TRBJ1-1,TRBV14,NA,ASSPYGGAWGEAF
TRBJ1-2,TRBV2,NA,ASSERSSWDGYT
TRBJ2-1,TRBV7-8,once,ASSPHPGLAGGHEQF
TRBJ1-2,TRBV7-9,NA,ASSQAVSAGYT
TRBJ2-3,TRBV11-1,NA,ASSSRDSRPDTQY
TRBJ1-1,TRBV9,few,ASSVAGVEAF
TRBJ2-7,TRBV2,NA,ASRVGASYEQY
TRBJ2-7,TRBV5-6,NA,ASRYHLGDYEQY
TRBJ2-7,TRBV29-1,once,SGTGLYEQY
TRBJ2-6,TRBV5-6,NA,ASSHAPGTGADGANVLT
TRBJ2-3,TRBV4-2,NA,ASSQVGAPGSFTTDTQY
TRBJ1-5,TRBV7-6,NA,ASSLDRGLSNQPQH
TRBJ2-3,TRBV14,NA,ASSRAGQGAWSDTQY
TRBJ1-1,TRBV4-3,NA,ASSQDRRNPEAF
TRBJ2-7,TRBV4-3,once,ASSTGGGPAYEQY
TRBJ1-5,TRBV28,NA,ASDNLAADQPQH
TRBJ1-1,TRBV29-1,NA,SVEGQENTEAF